These 18 T cell receptor beta chains were all obtained from the same sample, sequenced in a study of blood T cell repertoires in COVID-19 (TCRdb year 2020). The method behind the library was the immunoSEQ multiplex PCR assay. TCRdb re-hosts the immuneACCESS table, in-frame sequences only. Its copies lack some clones; in the studies checked, an unresolved V gene accounts for under half of them, and the cause for the rest is not known. The sample profile shows 250,000 or so clones; more than 80% of them were found once. About 1.8% of the sample comes from the top ten. Sequenced sample: PBMCs or T cells enriched from blood (not recorded which). The receptors shown here come from a man between 60 and 75 years old who had recovered from COVID-19.

This clone was detected only a few times. J is TRBJ2-2 and V is TRBV7-2; 7 nucleotides line up with TRBD1. The CDR3 is 16 amino acids. V trimming: 5 bases; J trimming: 5 bases; junction bases outside the gene matches: 11. CDR1 SGHTA and CDR2 FQGNSA come from the germline V gene. Here the CDR3 reads CASSKRQGALTGELFF. The CDR3 DNA is TGTGCCAGCAGCAAACGACAGGGTGCGTTAACCGGGGAGCTGTTTTTT.

The chain couples TRBV28 to TRBJ2-1; tentatively, D is TRBD1 (6 bases). The germline CDR1 and CDR2 sequences are MDHEN and SYDVKM. This CDR3 is built from 15 residues. Between the trimmed V and J ends, which lost 8 bases and 0 bases, there was a span of 14 bases. DNA for the CDR3: TGTGCCAGCGGGGTGACAGGAAGCTCCTACAATGAGCAGTTCTTC. Protein sequence: CASGVTGSSYNEQFF.

The J gene is TRBJ2-3, the V gene TRBV15, with 9 bases aligning to TRBD2. Germline CDR1 and CDR2: LNHNV and YYDKDF (reference sequence). J gave up 6 bases and V 3 bases, and 10 bases lay outside the gene matches. The CDR3 spans 16 residues. The CDR3 region has the DNA TGTGCCACCAGCAGCCACAGCGGCGGGGGGGCCGATACGCAGTATTTT. This encodes CATSSHSGGGADTQYF.

This chain joins TRBV11-3 and TRBJ2-1, with 7 bases fitting TRBD2. Per germline, CDR1 SGHNT and CDR2 YENEEA. The V segment lost 0 bases and the J segment 6 bases; nucleotides outside the gene matches: 8. This CDR3 spans 16 amino acids. Here the CDR3 DNA reads TGTGCCAGCAGCTTAGAGTCTAGCTGGGGGGGCAATGAGCAGTTCTTC. Its protein product is CASSLESSWGGNEQFF. Supplemented by reference TRBV11-3 and TRBJ2-1, the full variable domain reads EAGVVQSPRYKIIEKKQPVAFWCNPISGHNTLYWYLQNLGQGPELLIRYENEEAVDDSQLPKDRFSAERLKGVDSTLKIQPAELGDSAVYLCASSLESSWGGNEQFFGPGTRLTVL.

The chain combines TRBV7-9 with TRBJ1-2; D possibly corresponds to TRBD1 (6 bases). From germline, CDR1 is SEHNR and CDR2 FQNEAQ (reference sequence). The CDR3 sequence is 19 residues long. The V end lost 3 bases, the J end lost 3 bases, and 26 bases lay between the germline ends. The CDR3 sequence is CASSLDLGQPLRGYYGYTF. The CDR3 DNA is TGTGCCAGCAGCTTGGATTTAGGACAGCCACTTAGGGGTTACTATGGCTACACCTTC.

The gene calls are TRBV3-1 (or the pseudogene TRBV3-2) and TRBJ1-6, with D possibly matching TRBD1 (5 bases). This CDR3 has 20 amino acids. Germline-derived CDR1 and CDR2 are LGHDT and YNNKEL (reference sequence). Trimming removed 1 base from V and 1 base from J, with 20 bases in between. This CDR3 reads CASSQGFSGLSASYNSPLHF. The CDR3 bases are TGTGCCAGCAGCCAAGGATTCTCGGGACTGTCGGCGTCCTATAATTCACCCCTCCACTTT.

The chain is built from TRBV3-1 (or the pseudogene TRBV3-2) and TRBJ1-2; D perhaps matches TRBD1 (5 bases). The germline gives CDR1 LGHDT, CDR2 YNNKEL (reference sequence). The V end lost 1 base, the J end lost 7 bases, and 16 bases lay between the germline ends. This CDR3 comprises 15 residues. This CDR3 reads CASSQGALSGGGYTF. The CDR3 DNA reads TGTGCCAGCAGCCAAGGTGCGCTTTCGGGGGGTGGCTACACCTTC.

The CDR3, as DNA: TGTGCCAGCAGCGTAACAAAGAATAATTCACCCCTCCACTTT. Translating it yields CASSVTKNNSPLHF. V and J are TRBV9 and TRBJ1-6; D is ambiguous. This CDR3 has 14 residues. The germline V gene encodes CDR1 SGDLS and CDR2 YYNGEE. V was cut by 1 base and J by 5 bases, with 7 bases left in between.

This chain links TRBV7-2 with TRBJ1-2; possible D gene TRBD1, 6 bases. The germline gives CDR1 SGHTA, CDR2 FQGNSA. Deletions cut 0 bases from V and 0 bases from J, with 14 bases between. The CDR3 length is 17 residues. DNA for the CDR3: TGTGCCAGCAGCTTAGCGTCCCAGGGGACGACTAACTATGGCTACACCTTC. It translates to CASSLASQGTTNYGYTF.

The rearrangement links TRBV18 to TRBJ2-3; 10 bases align to TRBD1. CDR1 KGHSH and CDR2 LQKENI come from the germline V gene. With V trimmed by 3 bases and J by 0 bases, 3 bases remained unmatched. There are 16 residues in the CDR3. CDR3 sequence: CASSPGQGGSTDTQYF. CDR3 bases: TGTGCCAGCTCACCCGGACAGGGGGGGAGCACAGATACGCAGTATTTT.

The gene calls are TRBV7-3 and TRBJ2-5; 8 bases are shared with TRBD1. Germline CDR1 reads SGHTA; CDR2 reads FQGTGA. The ends lost 2 bases at V and 5 bases at J; junction bases unmatched: 1. This CDR3 contains 13 residues. The CDR3 reads CASSLDRGETQYF. In DNA, the CDR3 is TGTGCCAGCAGCTTAGACAGGGGCGAGACCCAGTACTTC.

CDR3 protein: CASRPGGSQPQHF. DNA of the CDR3: TGTGCCAGTAGACCGGGGGGTAGTCAGCCCCAGCATTTT. The V call is TRBV19, the J call TRBJ1-5; D is perhaps TRBD1 (5 bases). This CDR3 comprises 13 residues. The V gene's germline CDR1 is LNHDA and CDR2 SQIVND (reference sequence). Trimming took off 6 bases at V and 6 bases at J, with 12 bases between the two ends.

The CDR3 region is CASSLDAQLSGNTIYF. CDR3 bases: TGTGCCAGCAGCTTAGATGCGCAACTCTCTGGAAACACCATATATTTT. The V gene is TRBV11-3, the J gene TRBJ1-3, with D unclear. The CDR3 covers 16 residues. Trimming removed 0 bases from V and 0 bases from J, with 9 bases in between. Germline CDR1 is SGHNT and CDR2 is YENEEA.

CDR3 nucleotides: TGTGCCAGCAGCGCACCGAAGAGCGGGGGGTACCAAGAGACCCAGTACTTC. This codes for CASSAPKSGGYQETQYF. The chain uses TRBV9 and TRBJ2-5, with 9 bases matching TRBD2. V lost 3 bases, J lost 0 bases, and 9 bases stayed unmatched. The CDR3 totals 17 residues. Germline values: CDR1 SGDLS, CDR2 YYNGEE.

The chain recombines TRBV11-3 with TRBJ2-7; maybe TRBD1 (5 bases). The CDR3 length is 14 residues. In germline, CDR1 is SGHNT, CDR2 YENEEA. The V end was cut by 0 bases, the J end by 7 bases, with 13 bases between. CDR3 sequence: CASSLERQTGEQYF. The CDR3 DNA is TGTGCCAGCAGCTTAGAAAGACAGACTGGAGAGCAGTACTTC.

J is TRBJ1-1 and V is TRBV7-2, with D possibly matching TRBD1 (5 bases). The germline V and J ends were trimmed by 0 bases and 6 bases, with 11 bases remaining between them. There are 14 residues in the CDR3. The germline CDR1 and CDR2 sequences are SGHTA and FQGNSA. The CDR3 loop reads CASSLAPGVAEAFF. The CDR3 bases are TGTGCCAGCAGCTTAGCGCCGGGGGTCGCTGAAGCTTTCTTT.

The chain is built from TRBV3-1 (or the pseudogene TRBV3-2) and TRBJ1-1, with a possible D match to TRBD1 (6 bases). The CDR3 loop spans 12 amino acids. V lost 10 bases and J 1 base, leaving 10 bases between the germline ends. Germline values: CDR1 LGHDT, CDR2 YNNKEL (reference sequence). The CDR3 DNA sequence: TGTGCCACCGCACAGGGGAACACTGAAGCTTTCTTT. Translated: CATAQGNTEAFF.

This chain connects TRBV10-3 to TRBJ1-6; maybe TRBD1 (5 bases). The CDR3 has 13 amino acids. The V and J ends lost 7 bases and 8 bases respectively, with 12 bases between them. Per the germline V gene, CDR1 is ENHRY and CDR2 is SYGVKD. CDR3 residues: CAITGRVDSPLHF. Written as DNA, the CDR3 is TGTGCCATCACAGGCAGGGTCGATTCACCCCTCCACTTT.